These T cell receptor beta chains were read from a single sample in a study of tumor and adjacent non-tumor tissue in lung cancer. TCRdb fed the multiplex PCR reads into MiXCR, producing one record per CDR3 protein. The sample holds over 60,000 distinct CDR3 sequences; approximately 79% are singletons and the top ten take about an eighth. Sample: lung tumor tissue. The origin of the receptors is a woman in her 50s with non-small cell lung cancer. CDR3s include the opening cysteine and the closing phenylalanine or tryptophan. Fields, in order: D gene, J gene, V gene, clone size, CDR3 DNA, CDR3 protein. A D gene is named only where the DNA matches it firmly. Clone size is not always given. Where it is, it says once, few, many or a class for expanded clones.

.,TRBJ2-5,TRBV30,many,TGTGCCTGGAGTTTAGGGTGGGAGACCCAGTACTTC,CAWSLGWETQYF
TRBD1,TRBJ1-2,TRBV6-2/TRBV6-3,.,TGTGCCAGCAGCCGCGGACAGGGGCAGTATGGTTACACCTTC,CASSRGQGQYGYTF
TRBD2,TRBJ2-3,TRBV20-1,.,TGCAGTGCCAACCTCCTGCGGGAGAGACACTATTTT,CSANLLRERHYF
TRBD2,TRBJ2-1,TRBV6-7,.,TGTGCCAGCAGTTTCAGGACTAGCGGGAAAGATGAGCAGTTCTTC,CASSFRTSGKDEQFF
.,TRBJ1-1,TRBV5-1,many,TGCGCCAGCAGCTTCGGTGACGATCCTAACACTGAAGCTTTCTTT,CASSFGDDPNTEAFF
.,TRBJ1-2,TRBV4-1,.,TGCGCCAGCAGCCAAGATCGAACCGGGGCCTATAGCTACACCTTC,CASSQDRTGAYSYTF
.,TRBJ2-5,TRBV6-1,few,TGTGCCAGCAAACACGGTGGCGGGGAGACCCAGTACTTC,CASKHGGGETQYF
.,TRBJ2-7,TRBV6-5,once,TGTGCCAGCAGTCAAAGCTACGAGCAGTATTTC,CASSQSYEQYF
.,TRBJ2-7,TRBV29-1,.,TGCAGCGTGCGGCCTGATACCTCCTACGAGCAGTACTTC,CSVRPDTSYEQYF
TRBD1,TRBJ2-1,TRBV11-2,.,TGTCTCAGCAGCTTAGCAGGGGGTAACGGGCTCAATGAGCAGTTCTTC,CLSSLAGGNGLNEQFF
TRBD2,TRBJ2-1,TRBV20-1,once,TGTAGTGCTCGATCTCCTAGCGGGAGGGACTATGCACAGTTCTTC,CSARSPSGRDYAQFF
.,TRBJ2-1,TRBV11-3,.,TGTGCCAACAGCTTAGAGACCAGCACCTACAATGAGCAGTTCTTT,CANSLETSTYNEQFF
TRBD2,TRBJ2-5,TRBV10-3,.,TGTGCCGCCTCACGGCTAGCGGGAGGGAGATCCTACAATGACCAGTACTTC,CAASRLAGGRSYNDQYF